Given below is one TCR beta chain in context. This sample was taken from a study of blood T cell repertoires in COVID-19. For the study at large: Whether acute or convalescent, the COVID-19 samples came from the United States, Italy and Spain.

J lost 0 bases, V lost 5 bases, and 4 bases had no gene match. Germline V gives CDR1 SGDLS, CDR2 YYNGEE. The CDR3 is made up of 14 amino acids. This table comes from immunoSEQ multiplex PCR, and its TCRdb copy is limited to in-frame clones, with some not included. Counted here are fewer than 150,000 clones, approximately 86% occurring once; the ten biggest clones make up less than 6.5%. Specimen: peripheral blood. The chain carries TRBV9 and TRBJ1-1; TRBD1 matches at 7 bases. The TCR comes from a human donor in a cohort sampled during active COVID-19. Here the CDR3 DNA reads TGTGCCAGCAGTATGACAGGGTTGAACACTGAAGCTTTCTTT. Protein product: CASSMTGLNTEAFF.